The clone carrying this T cell receptor beta chain was detected only a few times. Its antigen remains unknown. The sample belongs to a study of naive and memory T cell subsets. Study-level findings and limits: Diversity fell and Gini index rose from naive through CM, EM, EMRA. A few larger clonotypes appeared in naive repertoires, especially CD8, possibly memory cells re-expressing CD45RA.

Looked up from germline, CDR1 is MGHRA and CDR2 is YSYEKL. V lost 5 bases and J lost 5, with 9 bases in between. The CDR3 runs to 13 residues. From the second PCR step, alpha and beta chains were amplified apart. An equimolar mix of two oligonucleotides served as the beta constant-region primer for TRBC1 and TRBC2. Nested alpha and beta constant-region primers with the SP2 primer drove four PCR rounds on ligated cDNA. MiXCR, applied by TCRdb to the UMI-ligation and nested PCR reads, yields one record per CDR3 protein. The table records around 140,000 distinct CDR3 sequences, more than 15% of them present only once.

Material: naive CD8+ T cells from blood. The chain is built from TRBV4-1 and TRBJ1-4; D uncertain. The origin of this receptor is a human donor in good health. CDR3 loop: CASSIKENEKLFF. The CDR3 DNA is TGCGCCAGCAGCATAAAGGAAAATGAAAAACTGTTTTTT.